Listed below are T cell receptor beta chains from one sample, sequenced in a study of neurological immune-mediated disorders. TCRdb redid the calling of the 5' RACE reads with MiXCR, one entry per CDR3 protein. The repertoire has over 55,000 distinct CDR3 sequences, under 2.5% of them found once; the top ten carry about 3%. The sequenced material came from PBMCs. These receptors were obtained from a man aged 50-59 years with multiple sclerosis. Each CDR3 is given with its conserved first and last residue. Each record gives: D gene, J gene, CDR3 length, V gene, CDR3 protein. A D gene is named only where the DNA matches it firmly.

d_gene: -
j_gene: TRBJ1-3
len: 17
v_gene: TRBV7-9
CDR3aa: CASSLEALSTGGNTIYF

d_gene: TRBD1
j_gene: TRBJ2-7
len: 14
v_gene: TRBV20-1
CDR3aa: CSARAAGTDYEQYF

d_gene: -
j_gene: TRBJ2-5
len: 14
v_gene: TRBV5-4
CDR3aa: CASSEDGSQETQYF

d_gene: -
j_gene: TRBJ1-5
len: 13
v_gene: TRBV28
CDR3aa: CASSPGRGKPQHF

d_gene: -
j_gene: TRBJ2-7
len: 12
v_gene: TRBV20-1
CDR3aa: CSASGTPYEQYF

d_gene: -
j_gene: TRBJ1-1
len: 13
v_gene: TRBV27
CDR3aa: CASSLGVGLEAFF

d_gene: TRBD1
j_gene: TRBJ1-4
len: 16
v_gene: TRBV4-3
CDR3aa: CASSQSDRVSNEKLFF

d_gene: -
j_gene: TRBJ1-1
len: 15
v_gene: TRBV20-1
CDR3aa: CSAGSGRGMNTEAFF

d_gene: -
j_gene: TRBJ1-6
len: 12
v_gene: TRBV6-5
CDR3aa: CASSTTNSPLHF

d_gene: TRBD1
j_gene: TRBJ2-2
len: 17
v_gene: TRBV7-9
CDR3aa: CASSLLAGTGDTGELFF

d_gene: TRBD1
j_gene: TRBJ2-7
len: 15
v_gene: TRBV5-1
CDR3aa: CASSSGTANFYEQYF

d_gene: -
j_gene: TRBJ2-3
len: 12
v_gene: TRBV7-2
CDR3aa: CASSFTADTQYF

d_gene: -
j_gene: TRBJ1-1
len: 12
v_gene: TRBV20-1
CDR3aa: CSGSDSGTEAFF

d_gene: -
j_gene: TRBJ1-1
len: 14
v_gene: TRBV10-3
CDR3aa: CAITPDGLNTEAFF

d_gene: -
j_gene: TRBJ1-2
len: 15
v_gene: TRBV10-3
CDR3aa: CAISEAGGRDYGYTF

d_gene: -
j_gene: TRBJ2-5
len: 11
v_gene: TRBV15
CDR3aa: CATSRVGDQYF

d_gene: -
j_gene: TRBJ1-5
len: 14
v_gene: TRBV5-6
CDR3aa: CASSLGGAGQPQHF

d_gene: -
j_gene: TRBJ1-3
len: 13
v_gene: TRBV7-9
CDR3aa: CASRRGTGNTIYF

d_gene: -
j_gene: TRBJ1-5
len: 14
v_gene: TRBV18
CDR3aa: CASSRGGAAQPQHF

d_gene: TRBD1
j_gene: TRBJ1-2
len: 16
v_gene: TRBV5-1
CDR3aa: CASSPEADRGAHGYTF

d_gene: -
j_gene: TRBJ2-5
len: 14
v_gene: TRBV5-1
CDR3aa: CASSPGRYQETQYF

d_gene: -
j_gene: TRBJ2-3
len: 13
v_gene: TRBV20-1
CDR3aa: CSAQDEAADTQYF

d_gene: TRBD1
j_gene: TRBJ2-7
len: 15
v_gene: TRBV18
CDR3aa: CASSGDRGRPVEQYF

d_gene: -
j_gene: TRBJ2-7
len: 14
v_gene: TRBV7-2
CDR3aa: CASSSGLPPTEQYF

d_gene: -
j_gene: TRBJ1-1
len: 14
v_gene: TRBV7-9
CDR3aa: CASSQGLSYTEAFF

d_gene: -
j_gene: TRBJ1-2
len: 18
v_gene: TRBV3-1
CDR3aa: CASSQDPGARSPINGYTF

d_gene: -
j_gene: TRBJ2-5
len: 15
v_gene: TRBV15
CDR3aa: CATSTQSEDQETQYF

d_gene: -
j_gene: TRBJ1-5
len: 14
v_gene: TRBV27
CDR3aa: CASSLVGTKQPQHF

d_gene: TRBD2
j_gene: TRBJ2-2
len: 16
v_gene: TRBV2
CDR3aa: CASSEVDGGVTGELFF

d_gene: -
j_gene: TRBJ2-1
len: 14
v_gene: TRBV3-1
CDR3aa: CASSPQGGFDEQFF

d_gene: -
j_gene: TRBJ2-1
len: 15
v_gene: TRBV12-3/TRBV12-4
CDR3aa: CASSFRTQNYNEQFF

d_gene: -
j_gene: TRBJ2-2
len: 13
v_gene: TRBV27
CDR3aa: CASSLDNTGELFF

d_gene: -
j_gene: TRBJ1-4
len: 14
v_gene: TRBV14
CDR3aa: CASSLQGTNEKLFF

d_gene: -
j_gene: TRBJ2-5
len: 14
v_gene: TRBV5-1
CDR3aa: CASSKTAGQETQYF

d_gene: -
j_gene: TRBJ2-3
len: 13
v_gene: TRBV6-2/TRBV6-3
CDR3aa: CASSPAMWGTQYF

d_gene: -
j_gene: TRBJ1-5
len: 14
v_gene: TRBV12-3/TRBV12-4
CDR3aa: CASSLSGGSQPQHF

d_gene: TRBD1
j_gene: TRBJ2-5
len: 14
v_gene: TRBV5-1
CDR3aa: CASSPAGTEETQYF

d_gene: -
j_gene: TRBJ2-7
len: 14
v_gene: TRBV20-1
CDR3aa: CSASEDASSYEQYF

d_gene: -
j_gene: TRBJ1-6
len: 13
v_gene: TRBV6-2/TRBV6-3
CDR3aa: CASTPRGDSPLHF

d_gene: TRBD1
j_gene: TRBJ2-5
len: 13
v_gene: TRBV28
CDR3aa: CASRTGTEETQYF

d_gene: -
j_gene: TRBJ1-5
len: 12
v_gene: TRBV5-1
CDR3aa: CASSLRVQPQHF

d_gene: -
j_gene: TRBJ1-1
len: 16
v_gene: TRBV7-6
CDR3aa: CASSLGGGGGNTEAFF

d_gene: -
j_gene: TRBJ2-1
len: 15
v_gene: TRBV14
CDR3aa: CASSLLTGASVEQFF

d_gene: -
j_gene: TRBJ2-5
len: 14
v_gene: TRBV5-6
CDR3aa: CASSLAGARETQYF

d_gene: TRBD2
j_gene: TRBJ2-7
len: 16
v_gene: TRBV28
CDR3aa: CASSLYGAGGLAEQYF

d_gene: -
j_gene: TRBJ1-4
len: 15
v_gene: TRBV6-5
CDR3aa: CASSYSRIANEKLFF

d_gene: -
j_gene: TRBJ2-3
len: 13
v_gene: TRBV20-1
CDR3aa: CSASGASTDTQYF

d_gene: TRBD1
j_gene: TRBJ2-1
len: 15
v_gene: TRBV10-1
CDR3aa: CASSGTGDSYNEQFF

d_gene: TRBD1
j_gene: TRBJ2-5
len: 17
v_gene: TRBV7-2
CDR3aa: CASSPQGDRRLQETQYF

d_gene: -
j_gene: TRBJ1-1
len: 13
v_gene: TRBV7-2
CDR3aa: CASSAGPNTEAFF

d_gene: TRBD1
j_gene: TRBJ1-5
len: 14
v_gene: TRBV12-3/TRBV12-4
CDR3aa: CASRPGQQNQPQHF

d_gene: -
j_gene: TRBJ2-6
len: 14
v_gene: TRBV4-3
CDR3aa: CASGGPPGANVLTF

d_gene: -
j_gene: TRBJ2-1
len: 11
v_gene: TRBV20-1
CDR3aa: CSARDGSGQFF

d_gene: TRBD2
j_gene: TRBJ2-6
len: 17
v_gene: TRBV27
CDR3aa: CASRSGAGGSGANVLTF

d_gene: -
j_gene: TRBJ1-4
len: 16
v_gene: TRBV24-1
CDR3aa: CATSDPRGPDNEKLFF

d_gene: -
j_gene: TRBJ1-1
len: 13
v_gene: TRBV29-1
CDR3aa: CSVLGTEVSEAFF

d_gene: -
j_gene: TRBJ2-2
len: 17
v_gene: TRBV4-1
CDR3aa: CASSHPYRAANTGELFF

d_gene: TRBD1
j_gene: TRBJ2-7
len: 14
v_gene: TRBV2
CDR3aa: CASSTGVSFYEQYF